These T cell receptor beta chains were read from a single sample in a study of a mutant IDH1 vaccine in newly diagnosed glioma. Their recognized antigens are unknown. Generated by immunoSEQ multiplex PCR, the TCRdb table keeps only in-frame clones and is missing some. The profile shows some 50,000 clones, around 84% of them singletons. The starting material was PBMCs, obtained from a glioma patient whose treatment included an IDH1 peptide vaccine. These receptors were taken from a woman between 25 and 40 years old with glioma. Some clones in this sample may be carry-over from other donors' samples. CDR3s include the opening cysteine and the closing phenylalanine or tryptophan. A D gene is named only where the DNA matches it firmly. The size entry is marked missing in some rows and otherwise reads once, few, many or a size class.

>TRBD1|.|TRBJ1-1|TRBV30
TGTGCCTGGAGTGACTTGGGACAGGGCGCTGAAGCTTTCTTT
CAWSDLGQGAEAFF
>.|once|TRBJ2-2|TRBV6-5
TGTGCCAGCAGTGTAAACACCGGGGAGCTGTTTTTT
CASSVNTGELFF
>.|.|TRBJ1-1|TRBV18
TGTGCCAGCTCACGTGATCGGACTGAAGCTTTCTTT
CASSRDRTEAFF
>.|.|TRBJ2-5|TRBV11-2
TGTGCCAGCAGCTTAGGAAAGTATCCGGAGACCCAGTACTTC
CASSLGKYPETQYF
>TRBD2|.|TRBJ2-1|TRBV5-1
TGCGCCAGCAGCCAGGGACTAGCGGAGGAGCAGTTCTTC
CASSQGLAEEQFF
>.|.|TRBJ2-5|TRBV6-6
TGTGCCAGCACCCCGACAGTGTGGGAGACCCAGTACTTC
CASTPTVWETQYF
>TRBD2|.|TRBJ2-5|TRBV19
TGTGCCAGTAGTAGCGGGAGCGGAGAGACCCAGTACTTC
CASSSGSGETQYF
>.|.|TRBJ1-2|TRBV18
TGTGCCAGCTCACCCTCAGCAAACTATGGCTACACCTTC
CASSPSANYGYTF
>.|.|TRBJ1-1|TRBV5-4
TGTGCCAGCAGCTTGAAAGGACCCGCGGCTGAAGCTTTCTTT
CASSLKGPAAEAFF
>.|.|TRBJ1-2|TRBV2
TGTGCCAGCAGAGGGGACTATGGCTACACCTTC
CASRGDYGYTF
>.|.|TRBJ2-5|TRBV30
TGTGCCTGGAGTCGAGCCTCCCGGGAGACCCAGTACTTC
CAWSRASRETQYF
>TRBD1|.|TRBJ2-1|TRBV27
TGTGCCAGCAGTTCTCCCGACAGGGGCGCCTACAATGAGCAGTTCTTC
CASSSPDRGAYNEQFF
>.|.|TRBJ2-7|TRBV5-6
TGTGCCAGCAGCTTGGGATTCAGGGGAATCATCTCCTACGAGCAGTACTTC
CASSLGFRGIISYEQYF
>.|.|TRBJ2-1|TRBV5-5
TGTGCCAGCACCCTGGTGACCGGAACCTACAATGAGCAGTTCTTC
CASTLVTGTYNEQFF
>TRBD2|.|TRBJ2-7|TRBV6-5
TGTGCCAGCAGTTACTCGCTAGCGGGAGAAGGGTACGAGCAGTACTTC
CASSYSLAGEGYEQYF
>.|.|TRBJ1-3|TRBV6-6
TGTGCCAGCAACAAACAGGTTTCTGGAAACACCATATATTTT
CASNKQVSGNTIYF
>.|once|TRBJ1-4|TRBV6-1
TGTGCCAGCAGTGGGCTGACTGCTCCAAGCGAGGAAAAACTGTTTTTT
CASSGLTAPSEEKLFF
>TRBD2|.|TRBJ2-5|TRBV18
TGTGCCGTCGGCGGGAGGGCGGCTGAGACCCAGTACTTC
CAVGGRAAETQYF
>.|.|TRBJ1-5|TRBV27
TGTGCCAGCAGCCGTCTCAATGATCAGCCCCAGCATTTT
CASSRLNDQPQHF
>.|.|TRBJ1-1|TRBV4-2
TGTGCCAGCAGCCAAAGTTTGGGGGGAATGACAACTGAAGCTTTCTTT
CASSQSLGGMTTEAFF
>TRBD2|.|TRBJ2-5|TRBV7-9
TGTGCCAGCAGCTCGAGACTAGCGGGAGGGCCGTTACAAGAGACCCAGTACTTC
CASSSRLAGGPLQETQYF
>TRBD2|.|TRBJ2-2|TRBV5-4
TGTGCCAGCATTCCCGGACTAGCGGGGAGAACCGGGGAGCTGTTTTTT
CASIPGLAGRTGELFF
>TRBD2|once|TRBJ2-7|TRBV7-6
TGTGCCAGCAGCCCGACGGGGGGTTTCAACTACGAGCAGTACTTC
CASSPTGGFNYEQYF
>TRBD1|.|TRBJ2-7|TRBV28
TGTGCCAGCAGTATCGGACAGGGGATGAACGAGCAGTACTTC
CASSIGQGMNEQYF
>TRBD1|.|TRBJ1-1|TRBV2
TGTGCCAGCAGTCGAAGGGGACAGGGGTGGGCTGAAGCTTTCTTT
CASSRRGQGWAEAFF
>.|once|TRBJ2-7|TRBV4-2
TGTGCCAGCAGCCGAACCACGGGTGGGGTCAGCTCCTACGAGCAGTACTTC
CASSRTTGGVSSYEQYF
>TRBD1|.|TRBJ1-1|TRBV19
TGTGCCAGTAAGAGGACAGGGGAGAACACTGAAGCTTTCTTT
CASKRTGENTEAFF
>TRBD2|.|TRBJ2-5|TRBV9
TGTGCCAGCAGCGGTAGCGGGAGGCCCCAAGAGACCCAGTACTTC
CASSGSGRPQETQYF
>.|.|TRBJ2-2|TRBV5-4
TGTGCCAGCAACGATGTAGGGGGAGGTGCCGGGGAGCTGTTTTTT
CASNDVGGGAGELFF